A selection of T cell receptor beta chains follows, all from one sample in a study of cytomegalovirus exposure and HLA in healthy donors. Libraries were prepared by immunoSEQ multiplex PCR; TCRdb keeps only in-frame clonotypes and omits some of them. The sample consists of 170,000 or so clones, approximately 82% of them appearing once. The sequenced sample consisted of PBMCs. Every receptor here comes from a woman aged 25 to 39 in good health and CMV-seronegative. The CDR3 runs from the conserved cysteine through the conserved F or W. D genes are given only for firm matches. Only some rows state a clone size, as once, few, many or a class for expanded clones.

v_call,clone_size,d_call,j_call,cdr3_nt,cdr3_aa
TRBV6-6,.,.,TRBJ2-7,TGTGCCAGCAGTTGGCAGGTGGAAGACGAGCAGTACTTC,CASSWQVEDEQYF
TRBV6-6,.,TRBD2,TRBJ2-1,TGTGCCAGCAGTTACCAGACTAGCTGGGATGAGCAGTTCTTC,CASSYQTSWDEQFF
TRBV9,.,.,TRBJ1-1,TGTGCCAGCAGCGTAGGGGGCATCACTGAAGCTTTCTTT,CASSVGGITEAFF
TRBV30,.,TRBD1,TRBJ1-1,TGTGCCTGGAGTGTTTATTCCGTGGGCTCAGGGGGTGAAGCTTTCTTT,CAWSVYSVGSGGEAFF
TRBV5-1,.,TRBD1,TRBJ2-7,TGCGCCAGCAGTCGTTTGGGACAGGGCCTGTACGAGCAGTACTTC,CASSRLGQGLYEQYF
TRBV7-9,once,.,TRBJ2-3,TGTGCCAGCCGAGTCTCAGATACGCAGTATTTT,CASRVSDTQYF
TRBV6-1,.,.,TRBJ2-6,TGTGCCAGCAGTGGAGACAGCTCTGGGGCCAACGGCCTGACTTTC,CASSGDSSGANGLTF
TRBV30,.,TRBD1,TRBJ2-6,TGTGCCTGGGACAGGGGGTTAGGGGCCAACGGCCTGACTTTC,CAWDRGLGANGLTF
TRBV7-9,.,.,TRBJ2-1,TGTTCCAGCAGCCCACCCCTAGCGAATGAGCAGTTCTTC,CSSSPPLANEQFF
TRBV6-1,.,TRBD1,TRBJ1-5,TGTGCCAGCAGTGAGACAGGGACGGGTCAGCCCCAGCATTTT,CASSETGTGQPQHF
TRBV7-8,few,.,TRBJ2-7,TGTGCCAGCAGCCCGCGGACAGAGACTTACGAGCAGTACTTC,CASSPRTETYEQYF
TRBV29-1,.,TRBD1,TRBJ1-1,TGCAGCGCAGGACAGGGGGCGGACACTGAAGCTTTCTTT,CSAGQGADTEAFF
TRBV7-2,.,.,TRBJ2-1,TGTGCCAGCAGGCGGGACAATGAGCAGTTCTTC,CASRRDNEQFF
TRBV7-3,.,TRBD2,TRBJ2-7,TGTGCCAGCAGCTTAACGGGGGGAGGGATCTACGAGCAGTACTTC,CASSLTGGGIYEQYF
TRBV28,.,.,TRBJ2-1,TGTGCCAGCAGTTCCCACGGGTCGAACAATGAGCAGTTCTTC,CASSSHGSNNEQFF
TRBV7-8,.,TRBD2,TRBJ2-4,TGTGCCAGCAGCCCAGAGGAGCGGGGGACGCTAGCCAAAAACAGTCAGTACTTC,CASSPEERGTLAKNSQYF
TRBV5-1,.,TRBD2,TRBJ2-1,TGCGCCAGCAGCTTGAGGCTAGCGGCCTACAATGAGCAGTTCTTC,CASSLRLAAYNEQFF
TRBV5-1,few,TRBD1,TRBJ1-2,TGCGCCAGCAGCTGGGACAGGACCTCCTATGGCTACACCTTC,CASSWDRTSYGYTF
TRBV18,.,.,TRBJ1-4,TGTGCCAGCTCACCACGGGGGGGTAATGAAAAACTGTTTTTT,CASSPRGGNEKLFF
TRBV7-9,.,TRBD1,TRBJ2-6,TGTGCCAGCAGCCCCCCGACAGGGGCTGGGGCCAACGTCCTGACTTTC,CASSPPTGAGANVLTF
TRBV7-9,.,.,TRBJ2-1,TGTGCCAGCAGCGTCACTGAAGGGAGGGAGCAGTTCTTC,CASSVTEGREQFF
TRBV9,.,TRBD2,TRBJ2-1,TGTGCCAGCAGCCCCTACCCTAGCGGGAGGGATGAGCAGTTCTTC,CASSPYPSGRDEQFF
TRBV19,.,TRBD1,TRBJ2-2,TGTGCCAGTAGTATAGTTCGGGGACAGGGGGCGAACACCGGGGAGCTGTTTTTT,CASSIVRGQGANTGELFF
TRBV2,.,TRBD2,TRBJ2-5,TGTGCCAGCAGTGATGAATACAGCGGGAGTGGGAAGACCCAGTACTTC,CASSDEYSGSGKTQYF
TRBV6-5,few,.,TRBJ2-2,TGTGCCAGCAGTTACTCGAGGTCCGGGGAGCTGTTTTTT,CASSYSRSGELFF
TRBV2,.,TRBD2,TRBJ2-3,TGTGCCAGCACGCCGGGAACTAGCGGGGTGACCTATACGCAGTATTTT,CASTPGTSGVTYTQYF
TRBV9,.,.,TRBJ2-1,TGTGCCAGCAGCGTAGGTCAGGACAGCTCCTACAATGAGCAGTTCTTC,CASSVGQDSSYNEQFF
TRBV19,once,.,TRBJ2-7,TGTGCCAGTAGTTCCTCAGGATTCGGCGAGCAGTACTTC,CASSSSGFGEQYF